Listed below are T cell receptor beta chains from one sample, sequenced in a study of T cells in Graves' hyperthyroidism and ophthalmopathy. One entry per CDR3 protein, called by TCRdb with MiXCR from the multiplex PCR reads. The table has under 350,000 distinct CDR3 sequences, over 15% seen once; the top ten hold around 58%. The sample taken for sequencing was blood. The receptors were gathered from a woman aged 55-69 years with Graves' ophthalmopathy. The CDR3 runs from the conserved cysteine through the conserved F or W. Each record gives: D gene, J gene, clone size, V gene, CDR3 DNA, CDR3 protein. D genes are given only for firm matches. Clone size is given for some rows only: seen once, a few or many times, or a class if the clone is expanded.

NA TRBJ1-3 NA TRBV6-1 TGTGCCAGCACCATCGGGGGAAACACCATATATTTT CASTIGGNTIYF
NA TRBJ1-1 few TRBV5-6 TGTGCCAGCAGCTTGGGGAGCTCTGAAGCTTTCTTT CASSLGSSEAFF
NA TRBJ2-1 many TRBV11-2 TGTGCCAGCAGCTTAGGCTCCCGGGGAGGACACCTCTTCTACAATGAGCAGTTCTTC CASSLGSRGGHLFYNEQFF
TRBD1 TRBJ1-1 few TRBV5-4 TGTGCCAGCAGCTTGGACAGGGGGGTCACTGAAGCTTTCTTT CASSLDRGVTEAFF
TRBD2 TRBJ2-1 NA TRBV19 TGTGCCAGTACCCAGAGGGCTAGCGGGCCTTCCCTTAGCTCCTACAATGAGCAGTTCTTC CASTQRASGPSLSSYNEQFF
TRBD1 TRBJ2-5 few TRBV14 TGTGCCAGCTCATACCGGGACAGGGGAGAGACCCAGTACTTC CASSYRDRGETQYF
TRBD1 TRBJ1-6 many TRBV5-1 TGCGCCAGCAGCCCGGACAGGGCAGGTTTTTCACCCCTCCACTTT CASSPDRAGFSPLHF
NA TRBJ1-1 many TRBV3-1 TGTGCCAGCAGCCAAGACGCAGGGATGAACACTGAAGCTTTCTTT CASSQDAGMNTEAFF
NA TRBJ2-1 many TRBV3-1 TGTGCCAGCAGCCAAGACCAGGATTTAGTGGATGAGCAGTTCTTC CASSQDQDLVDEQFF
TRBD2 TRBJ2-2 few TRBV27 TGTGCCAGCAGTTTATGGGCAGGGCTAGCGGTGAACACCGGGGAGCTGTTTTTT CASSLWAGLAVNTGELFF